The T cell receptor (beta chain) under discussion was sequenced for a study of regulatory T cells in long-lasting Graves disease. Building the TCR beta libraries relied on iRepertoire HTBI primers, and CDR3 regions underwent Arm-PCR. From the multiplex PCR reads, TCRdb called clonotypes with MiXCR, one entry per CDR3 protein. The sample lists 420,000 or so distinct CDR3 sequences, about a sixth seen once, with roughly 23% in the top ten. Trimming took 2 bases from V and 3 from J, leaving 8 bases between them. In germline, CDR1 is LNHNV, CDR2 YYDKDF (reference sequence). CDR3 size: 14 residues. Time point reported: newly diagnosed GD, antithyroid drugs for less than 3 months. The TCR library was prepared using RNA isolated from PBMCs. This clonotype was counted many times. In addition, the sample was reused for a study of T cells in Graves' hyperthyroidism and ophthalmopathy.

V gene TRBV15 combines with J gene TRBJ1-5; the D gene is possibly TRBD1 (5 bases). The sample consisted of peripheral blood mononuclear cells (PBMCs), taken at new diagnosis, from a patient treated with antithyroid drugs. The origin of this receptor is a young woman with Graves disease. The CDR3 here is CATSRQGFNQPQHF. The DNA for the CDR3 is TGTGCCACCAGCAGACAGGGTTTCAATCAGCCCCAGCATTTT. Full variable domain (missing parts from reference TRBV15 and TRBJ1-5): DAMVIQNPRYQVTQFGKPVTLSCSQTLNHNVMYWYQQKSSQAPKLLFHYYDKDFNNEADTPDNFQSRRPNTSFCFLDIRSPGLGDTAMYLCATSRQGFNQPQHFGDGTRLSIL.